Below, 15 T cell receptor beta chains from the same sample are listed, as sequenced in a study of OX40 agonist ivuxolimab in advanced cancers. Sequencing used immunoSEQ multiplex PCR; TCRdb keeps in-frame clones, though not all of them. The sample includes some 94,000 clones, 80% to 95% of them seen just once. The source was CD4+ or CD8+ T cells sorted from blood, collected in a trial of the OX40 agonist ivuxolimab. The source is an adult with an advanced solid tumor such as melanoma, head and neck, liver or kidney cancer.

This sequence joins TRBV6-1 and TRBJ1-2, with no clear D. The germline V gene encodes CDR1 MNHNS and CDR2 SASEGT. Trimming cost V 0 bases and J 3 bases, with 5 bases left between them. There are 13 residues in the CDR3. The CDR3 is CASSEAGDYGYTF. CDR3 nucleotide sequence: TGTGCCAGCAGTGAAGCAGGTGACTATGGCTACACCTTC.

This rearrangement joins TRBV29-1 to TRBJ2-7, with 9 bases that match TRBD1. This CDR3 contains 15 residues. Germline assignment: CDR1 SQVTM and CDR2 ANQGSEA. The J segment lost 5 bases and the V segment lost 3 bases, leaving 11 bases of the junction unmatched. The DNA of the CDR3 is TGCAGCGTTGAGACACTCCGGGACAGGGATAACGAGCAGTACTTC. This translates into CSVETLRDRDNEQYF.

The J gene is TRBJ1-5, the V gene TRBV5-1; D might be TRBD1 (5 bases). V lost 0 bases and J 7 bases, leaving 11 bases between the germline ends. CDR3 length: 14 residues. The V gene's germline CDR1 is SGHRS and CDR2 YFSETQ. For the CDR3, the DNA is TGCGCCAGCAGCTTGGGAGGGGATAGGCAGCCCCAGCATTTT. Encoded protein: CASSLGGDRQPQHF.

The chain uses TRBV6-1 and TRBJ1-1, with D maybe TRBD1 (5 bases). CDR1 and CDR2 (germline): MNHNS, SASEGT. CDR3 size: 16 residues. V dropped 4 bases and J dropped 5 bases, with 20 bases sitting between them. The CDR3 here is CASSVSLGGRGTEAFF. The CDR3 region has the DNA TGTGCCAGCAGTGTATCCCTTGGAGGGAGGGGAACTGAAGCTTTCTTT.

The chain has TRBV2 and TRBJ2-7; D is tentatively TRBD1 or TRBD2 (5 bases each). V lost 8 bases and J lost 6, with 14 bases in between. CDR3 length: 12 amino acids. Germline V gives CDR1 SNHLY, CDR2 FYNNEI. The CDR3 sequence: CASAPQGVEQYF. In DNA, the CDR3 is TGTGCCAGCGCCCCGCAGGGAGTCGAGCAGTACTTC. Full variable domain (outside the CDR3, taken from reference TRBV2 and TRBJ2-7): EPEVTQTPSHQVTQMGQEVILRCVPISNHLYFYWYRQILGQKVEFLVSFYNNEISEKSEIFDDQFSVERPDGSNFTLKIRSTKLEDSAMYFCASAPQGVEQYFGPGTRLTVT.

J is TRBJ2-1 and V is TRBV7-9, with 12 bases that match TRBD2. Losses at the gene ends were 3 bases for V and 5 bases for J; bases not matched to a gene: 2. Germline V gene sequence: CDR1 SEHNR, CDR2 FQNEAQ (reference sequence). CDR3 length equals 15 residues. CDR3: CASSFWTSGDNEQFF. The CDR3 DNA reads TGTGCCAGCAGCTTCTGGACTAGCGGGGACAATGAGCAGTTCTTC.

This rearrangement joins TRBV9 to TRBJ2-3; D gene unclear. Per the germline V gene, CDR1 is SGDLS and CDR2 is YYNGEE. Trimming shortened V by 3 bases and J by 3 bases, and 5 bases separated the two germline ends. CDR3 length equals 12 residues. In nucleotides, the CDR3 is TGTGCCAGCAGCGAGGGTACAGATACGCAGTATTTT. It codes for CASSEGTDTQYF.

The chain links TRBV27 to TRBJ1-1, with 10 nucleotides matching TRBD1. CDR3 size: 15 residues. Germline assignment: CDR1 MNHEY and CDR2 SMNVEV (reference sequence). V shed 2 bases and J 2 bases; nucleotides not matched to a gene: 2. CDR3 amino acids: CASSLGQGGNTEAFF. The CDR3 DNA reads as TGTGCCAGCAGTTTAGGACAGGGGGGCAACACTGAAGCTTTCTTT.

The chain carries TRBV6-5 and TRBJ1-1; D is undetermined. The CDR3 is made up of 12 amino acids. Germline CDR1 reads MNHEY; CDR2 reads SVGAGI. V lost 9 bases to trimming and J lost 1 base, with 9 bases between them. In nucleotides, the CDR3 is TGTGCCAGTAGCCACGGGAACACTGAAGCTTTCTTT. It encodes CASSHGNTEAFF.

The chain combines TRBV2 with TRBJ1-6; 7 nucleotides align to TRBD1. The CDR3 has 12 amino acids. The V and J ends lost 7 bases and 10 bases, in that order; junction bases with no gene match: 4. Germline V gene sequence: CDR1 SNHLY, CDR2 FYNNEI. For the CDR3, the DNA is TGTGCCAGCATAGGGACAGACTCACCCCTCCACTTT. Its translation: CASIGTDSPLHF. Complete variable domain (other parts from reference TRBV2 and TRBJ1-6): EPEVTQTPSHQVTQMGQEVILRCVPISNHLYFYWYRQILGQKVEFLVSFYNNEISEKSEIFDDQFSVERPDGSNFTLKIRSTKLEDSAMYFCASIGTDSPLHFGNGTRLTVT.

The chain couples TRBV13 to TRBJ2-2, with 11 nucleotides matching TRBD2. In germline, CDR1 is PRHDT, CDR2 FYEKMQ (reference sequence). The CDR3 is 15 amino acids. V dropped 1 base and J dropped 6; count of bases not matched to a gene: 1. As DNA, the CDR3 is TGTGCCAGCAGCTTAGCGGGACTAGCGGCCGGGGAGCTGTTTTTT. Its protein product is CASSLAGLAAGELFF.

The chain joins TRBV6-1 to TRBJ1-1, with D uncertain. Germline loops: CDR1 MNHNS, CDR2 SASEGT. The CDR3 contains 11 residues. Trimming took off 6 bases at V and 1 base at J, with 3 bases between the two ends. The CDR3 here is CASRGNTEAFF. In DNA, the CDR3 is TGTGCCAGCAGAGGGAACACTGAAGCTTTCTTT.

The CDR3 loop reads CASSERGYEQYF. CDR3 DNA sequence: TGTGCCAGCAGCGAAAGGGGCTACGAGCAGTACTTC. The rearrangement joins TRBV7-9 to TRBJ2-7; a possible D gene is TRBD1 (5 bases). Germline loops: CDR1 SEHNR, CDR2 FQNEAQ (reference sequence). The CDR3 runs to 12 residues. Trimming took off 5 bases at V and 3 bases at J, with 8 bases between the two ends.

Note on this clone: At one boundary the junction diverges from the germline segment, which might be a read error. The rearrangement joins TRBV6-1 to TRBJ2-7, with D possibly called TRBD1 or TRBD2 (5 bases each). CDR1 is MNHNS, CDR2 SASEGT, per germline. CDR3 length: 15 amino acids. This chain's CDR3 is CASSEGESGPYEQYF. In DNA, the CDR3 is TGTGCCAGCAGCGAAGGGGAGTCGGGACCCTACGAGCAGTACTTC.

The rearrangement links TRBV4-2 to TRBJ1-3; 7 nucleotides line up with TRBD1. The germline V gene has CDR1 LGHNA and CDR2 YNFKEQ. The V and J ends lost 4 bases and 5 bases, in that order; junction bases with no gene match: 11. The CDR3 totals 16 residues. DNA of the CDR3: TGTGCCAGCAGCCCGCAATCAACAGGGGCGAGAAACACCATATATTTT. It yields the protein CASSPQSTGARNTIYF.